The clone carrying this T cell receptor beta chain was counted once. Its antigen is as yet unknown. Primers for the PCR totalled 60 Vbeta and 13 Jbeta. Produced via immunoSEQ multiplex PCR; TCRdb's table is partial and in-frame only. The data contain roughly 200,000 clones, approximately 78% of them seen just once; the ten biggest clones take up about 14%. These data are taken from a study of cytomegalovirus exposure and HLA in healthy donors. Germline V lookup: CDR1 MGHRA, CDR2 YSYEKL. The V segment lost 1 base and the J segment 1 base; nucleotides outside the gene matches: 3. This CDR3 has 15 amino acids. Whole-study findings and limits: Most subjects' HLA-A and HLA-B alleles were reportedly predicted from TCR beta sequences.

The sequence was obtained from a woman aged 30 to 39 in good health and CMV-seropositive. V usage is TRBV4-1 and J usage is TRBJ2-5; 7 bases map to TRBD1. Material for sequencing was PBMCs. CDR3 region: CASSQGRDSQETQYF. Written as DNA, the CDR3 is TGCGCCAGCAGCCAAGGCCGGGACAGCCAAGAGACCCAGTACTTC.